This T cell receptor beta chain emerged from a study of cytotoxic CD8 clonotypes in ibrutinib-treated CLL. Background on the study: Following treatment for a median roughly 12 months, range 6 to 36, response samples were then taken.

The CDR3 is 15 residues long. Trimming removed 3 bases at V and 5 bases at J, with 16 bases between. Germline values: CDR1 KGHSH, CDR2 LQKENI. The method was immunoSEQ multiplex PCR; TCRdb's version includes in-frame clones alone and lacks a portion of them. This table holds some 300,000 clones, around four fifths found once. Findings of the study overall: Under therapy, public clonotypes either contracted or stayed stable, and they were uncommon.

On this clone: Its antigen is not known.

This specimen consisted of PBMCs, obtained before ibrutinib treatment. The genes are TRBV18 and TRBJ1-2, with D uncertain. The receptor was derived from a human donor with chronic lymphocytic leukemia. The CDR3 loop is CASSPGQPGLYGYTF. DNA for the CDR3: TGTGCCAGCTCACCGGGCCAGCCTGGGCTATATGGCTACACCTTC.